Described below is a single TCR beta chain sequence and its context. TCRdb used MiXCR to call clones anew from the PCR reads. The sample lists some 33,000 clones; less than 14% were seen once. The data derive from a study of metastatic and nonmetastatic thyroid tumors. All patients reached thyroid surgery having received no treatment beforehand. Trimming cost V 5 bases and J 4 bases; bases outside gene matches: 21. Per germline, CDR1 SGHAT and CDR2 FQDESV (reference sequence). The CDR3 extends over 19 amino acids. Sequencing was done on a sample of blood. The chain recombines TRBV11-1 with TRBJ2-5, with 8 bases matching TRBD1. The clonotype was recovered from a female donor with papillary thyroid cancer or a benign thyroid nodule (not recorded which). Some clones in this sample may be carry-over from other donors' samples. CDR3 DNA sequence: TGTGCCAGCAGCCCTCGGACAGGGCAGGCGGACCCGCGAGTAGAGACCCAGTACTTC. Protein sequence: CASSPRTGQADPRVETQYF.